This TCR beta chain was sequenced for a study of radiotherapy plus CTLA-4 blockade in lung cancer. On the study more broadly: Objective responses arose in approximately 20% of patients, and under 40% experienced disease control.

General study points: Peripheral blood showed expansion of tumor-derived TCR clones after radiotherapy and ipilimumab.

This CDR3 is 13 amino acids long. V gave up 10 bases and J gave up 5 bases; unmatched junction bases: 5. Germline V gene data show CDR1 as LNHDA and CDR2 as SQIVND (reference sequence). Clones were sequenced by immunoSEQ multiplex PCR, and TCRdb holds only the in-frame ones, with some missing. This sample has roughly 54,000 clones, with approximately 84% found just once. About this clone: Its antigen remains unidentified.

The chain combines TRBV19 with TRBJ2-7, with TRBD2 matching over 13 bases. This TCR was recovered from a human donor with non-small cell lung cancer whose response to radiotherapy plus ipilimumab could not be evaluated. The source material was peripheral blood, sampled from a patient treated with radiotherapy plus ipilimumab. CDR3 protein: CATGTSGIDEQYF. Here the CDR3 DNA reads TGTGCCACCGGGACTAGCGGGATTGACGAGCAGTACTTC.